This T cell receptor beta chain was retrieved from a study of PD-L1 blockade in urothelial cancer. Time point noted: pretreatment peripheral blood. Here immunoSEQ multiplex PCR was the method, and the copy in TCRdb shows in-frame clones only, minus some. The data hold almost 90,000 clones, with roughly 89% observed a single time. This specimen was PBMCs, taken around atezolizumab (anti-PD-L1) treatment. This TCR was sampled from a man aged 55 to 70 with urothelial cancer.

The CDR3 DNA is TGTGCCAGCAGTCGGACAGGGTATGGCTACACCTTC. It codes for CASSRTGYGYTF. This chain joins TRBV2 and TRBJ1-2; 8 bases agree with TRBD1. V gave up 5 bases and J gave up 5 bases; unmatched junction bases: 1. The CDR3 has 12 amino acids. The germline gives CDR1 SNHLY, CDR2 FYNNEI.